This TCR beta chain was sequenced for a study of cytomegalovirus exposure and HLA in healthy donors. Findings and limits, study-wide: Published work reported that the classifier diagnosed cytomegalovirus status with high specificity and sensitivity. Confirmation was obtained in vitro that three CMV-associated chains are specific for CMV antigens.

With regard to this clone: Antigen: not known.

The protocol was immunoSEQ multiplex PCR, while the TCRdb copy is restricted to in-frame clones and leaves out a portion. The repertoire holds some 140,000 clones, with approximately 82% as singletons. Germline V CDR1 and CDR2: MDHEN, SYDVKM. The CDR3 extends over 17 amino acids. With 2 bases removed from V and 8 bases from J, the gap between germline ends came to 24 bases. This TCR came from a man aged 25 to 45 in good health and CMV-seropositive. The chain is built from TRBV28 and TRBJ1-2; TRBD1 is a possible D gene (5 bases). Sequencing was carried out using PBMCs. The CDR3 DNA is TGTGCCAGCAGTTTAGGTTCGGGGGTAGAGGTCTTCTTGGGCTACACCTTC. This encodes CASSLGSGVEVFLGYTF.